This T cell receptor (beta chain) is from a study of cytomegalovirus exposure and HLA in healthy donors. Vbeta (60) and Jbeta (13) primers were used in the PCR. Clones were sequenced by immunoSEQ multiplex PCR, and TCRdb holds only the in-frame ones, with some missing. The sample holds roughly 150,000 clones, 80% seen once. Sequencing was done on a sample of PBMCs. This TCR was sampled from a woman in her 40s in good health and CMV-seronegative.

CDR3 amino acids: CASSPRQGSSTEAFF. CDR3 nucleotide sequence: TGTGCCAGCAGCCCGAGACAGGGAAGCTCCACTGAAGCTTTCTTT. The chain has TRBV7-3 and TRBJ1-1, with TRBD1 matching 7 bases. Per the germline V gene, CDR1 is SGHTA and CDR2 is FQGTGA. The CDR3 is 15 amino acids. The trim removed 5 bases at V and 4 bases at J, leaving 10 bases unmatched.